This entry is about one T cell receptor (beta chain). Its matching antigen is unknown. These data come from a study of shared clonotypes between healthy human individuals. The CDR3 length is 15 residues. CDR1 is MNHEY, CDR2 SMNVEV, per germline (reference sequence). V lost 7 bases to trimming and J lost 0 bases; unmatched junction nucleotides: 5. Notes on the study in general: Only blood underwent sampling, and tissue repertoires likely differ. A handful of donors showed sharing of around 5% of naive CD4 clonotypes.

At a deep level, the assay was run. The protocol was immunoSEQ multiplex PCR, while the TCRdb copy is restricted to in-frame clones and leaves out a portion. Among about 2.3 million clones listed, roughly 90% were seen once. The TCR sequence derives from a man between 18 and 35 years old in good health. Some clones in this sample may be carry-over from other donors' samples. Sequenced material: naive CD4+ T cells from PBMCs. The sample's subset: CD45RA+ positively selected. J is TRBJ2-7 and V is TRBV27; 11 nucleotides agree with TRBD2. CDR3 nucleotides: TGTGCCAGCACGCGACTAGCGGGACTCTCCTACGAGCAGTACTTC. It is translated as CASTRLAGLSYEQYF.